These 2 T cell receptor beta chains share one sample of origin, sequenced in a study of blood T cell repertoires in COVID-19. Measured with immunoSEQ multiplex PCR; TCRdb has only the in-frame clones, and not every one. The sample has under 200,000 clones; 80% to 90% are singletons. The sample taken for sequencing was peripheral blood. The receptor source for this set is an elderly woman with acute or convalescent COVID-19.

The V and J genes are TRBV18 and TRBJ1-5, with 8 bases aligning to TRBD1. The CDR3 is made up of 14 amino acids. CDR1 is KGHSH and CDR2 is LQKENI in the germline V gene. Unmatched junction bases numbered 6, after V lost 6 bases and J lost 5 bases. The CDR3 DNA sequence: TGTGCCAGCTCGACAGGGGCTTTGCATCAGCCCCAGCATTTT. It codes for CASSTGALHQPQHF.

V gene TRBV6-2 or TRBV6-3 combines with J gene TRBJ1-2; the D is unclear. CDR1 MNHEY and CDR2 SVGEGT come from the germline V gene. This CDR3 is built from 16 residues. Between the trimmed V and J ends, which lost 6 bases and 2 bases, there was a span of 19 bases. The CDR3 here is CASSRRSGRQNYGYTF. The CDR3 DNA is TGTGCCAGCAGCCGCCGGTCTGGGAGACAAAACTATGGCTACACCTTC.